One sample yielded the 5 T cell receptor beta chains listed below, sequenced in a study of cytomegalovirus exposure and HLA in healthy donors (dated 2017 in TCRdb). Receptor libraries were prepared by the immunoSEQ multiplex PCR assay. For the multiplex PCR, a mixture combining 60 forward primers for TCR Vbeta segments and 13 reverse primers for TCR Jbeta segments was used. TCRdb retrieved this table from immuneACCESS and kept in-frame rearrangements only. Not all clones are present; in checked studies, unresolved V genes account for under half, and no reason is known for the remainder. The sample table contains 150,000 to 200,000 clones; only one count was recorded for approximately 71% of them. The top ten clones comprise over 9.5% of the sample. Sequenced sample: PBMCs. The receptor source for this set is a man aged 25 to 40 in good health and CMV-seropositive.

The chain couples TRBV15 to TRBJ2-5; D possibly corresponds to TRBD2 (6 bases). Trimming pared 7 bases from V and 4 bases from J, leaving 16 bases between. Germline CDR1 reads LNHNV; CDR2 reads YYDKDF (reference sequence). This CDR3 comprises 14 residues. This chain's CDR3 is CATNWGVSGETQYF. The CDR3 bases are TGTGCCACCAACTGGGGGGTCTCGGGAGAGACCCAGTACTTC.

The chain employs TRBV4-1 and TRBJ2-5; 10 positions agree with TRBD2. Germline V gene sequence: CDR1 MGHRA, CDR2 YSYEKL. The CDR3 has 17 residues. V lost 3 bases, J lost 3 bases, and 10 bases stayed unmatched. The CDR3 region has the DNA TGCGCCAGCAGCCAGCCCACTAGCGGGACAAGGAAAGAGACCCAGTACTTC. Protein: CASSQPTSGTRKETQYF.

This clone is a singleton in its sample. The gene calls are TRBV25-1 and TRBJ2-1, with D perhaps TRBD1 (5 bases). The germline gives CDR1 MGHDK, CDR2 SYGVNS. This CDR3 contains 15 residues. Trimming took off 7 bases at V and 9 bases at J, with 22 bases between the two ends. The CDR3 DNA reads as TGTGCCAGCACCAAAACACCCAGGGAAGACGGTGAGCAGTTCTTC. This encodes CASTKTPREDGEQFF.

V gene TRBV7-3 combines with J gene TRBJ2-1; 7 bases fit TRBD2. The CDR3 sequence is 16 residues long. Losses at the gene ends were 5 bases for V and 0 bases for J; bases not matched to a gene: 7. Germline CDR1 reads SGHTA; CDR2 reads FQGTGA. The CDR3 DNA reads as TGTGCCAGCAGCCCTACTAGCGACAGCTCCTACAATGAGCAGTTCTTC. It yields the protein CASSPTSDSSYNEQFF.

This clone was counted a few times. The chain uses TRBV18 and TRBJ1-1; D gene ambiguous. This CDR3 is built from 12 residues. V gave up 4 bases and J gave up 1 base, with 4 bases separating them. CDR1 is KGHSH and CDR2 is LQKENI in the germline V gene. CDR3 sequence: CASSRRNTEAFF. The CDR3 DNA reads as TGTGCCAGCTCACGGAGGAACACTGAAGCTTTCTTT.